One and the same sample provided the 15 T cell receptor beta chains below, sequenced in a study of blood T cell repertoires in COVID-19. TCRdb's table, derived via immunoSEQ multiplex PCR, lists solely in-frame clones and lacks some. The table shows about 110,000 clones, with around 68% occurring only once. Sequenced: peripheral blood. These TCRs come from a woman aged 55-69 years with acute or convalescent COVID-19.

V usage is TRBV23-1 and J usage is TRBJ1-6; D possibly corresponds to TRBD1 (6 bases). TRBV23-1 is reported as an ORF; its role is uncertain. The CDR3 has 13 residues. Trimming pared 8 bases from V and 9 bases from J, leaving 14 bases between. In nucleotides, the CDR3 is TGCGCCAGCTCCGACAGGCTCTCTTCACCCCTCCACTTT. This gives the protein CASSDRLSSPLHF.

The chain uses TRBV25-1 and TRBJ2-7, with D perhaps matching TRBD1 (6 bases). This CDR3 has 12 amino acids. The V gene lost 7 bases and the J gene lost 5 bases, with 12 bases spanning the gap. From germline, CDR1 is MGHDK and CDR2 SYGVNS. For the CDR3, the DNA is TGTGCCAGCAAGGACAGTCCCCACGAGCAGTACTTC. Protein product: CASKDSPHEQYF.

This clone was detected only a few times. The chain carries TRBV11-2 and TRBJ1-2; 10 bases match TRBD1. CDR1 is SGHAT and CDR2 is FQNNGV in the germline V gene. The CDR3 spans 15 residues. The J segment lost 3 bases and the V segment lost 4 bases, leaving 5 bases of the junction unmatched. Written as DNA, the CDR3 is TGTGCCAGCAGCTCCTGGGACAGGGGTGACTATGGCTACACCTTC. This gives the protein CASSSWDRGDYGYTF. The entire variable domain, with the rest obtained from reference TRBV11-2 and TRBJ1-2, is as follows: EAGVAQSPRYKIIEKRQSVAFWCNPISGHATLYWYQQILGQGPKLLIQFQNNGVVDDSQLPKDRFSAERLKGVDSTLKIQPAKLEDSAVYLCASSSWDRGDYGYTFGSGTRLTVV.

The chain couples TRBV7-3 to TRBJ2-2, with TRBD1 matching over 12 bases. After removal of 3 bases from V and 10 bases from J, the junction contained 6 bases not matched to a gene. There are 15 residues in the CDR3. Germline V gene lookup returns CDR1 SGHTA and CDR2 FQGTGA. CDR3 nucleotide sequence: TGTGCCAGCAGCTTGGGGGGACAGGGGGCTGAGGAGCTGTTTTTT. Translated, it gives CASSLGGQGAEELFF.

This chain links TRBV30 with TRBJ1-6, with 8 bases identical to TRBD1. CDR3 length: 16 residues. J gave up 0 bases and V 3 bases, and 4 bases lay outside the gene matches. Germline CDR1 and CDR2: GTSNPN and SVGIG (reference sequence). The CDR3 is CAWRDRVSSYNSPLHF. The CDR3 nucleotides are TGTGCCTGGAGGGACAGGGTCAGCTCCTATAATTCACCCCTCCACTTT.

The V and J genes are TRBV28 and TRBJ1-2; tentative D call: TRBD1 (5 bases). Looked up from germline, CDR1 is MDHEN and CDR2 is SYDVKM. V lost 7 bases, J lost 5 bases, and 14 bases lay in between. The CDR3 extends over 13 amino acids. The CDR3 loop is CASTTLGGYGYTF. Written as DNA, the CDR3 is TGTGCCAGCACTACCCTTGGGGGGTATGGCTACACCTTC.

The chain uses TRBV3-1 (or the pseudogene TRBV3-2) and TRBJ1-4; TRBD1 agrees at 10 bases. Per the germline V gene, CDR1 is LGHDT and CDR2 is YNNKEL (reference sequence). This CDR3 contains 15 residues. V dropped 1 base and J dropped 5; count of bases not matched to a gene: 1. CDR3 coding DNA: TGTGCCAGCAGCCAAGGGACAGGGGGAAATGAAAAACTGTTTTTT. This encodes CASSQGTGGNEKLFF.

There are a few counts of this clone. This chain joins TRBV3-1 (or the pseudogene TRBV3-2) and TRBJ1-2, with TRBD1 as a possible D gene (5 bases). The V gene lost 1 base and the J gene lost 2 bases, with 8 bases spanning the gap. The CDR3 length is 14 residues. Germline values: CDR1 LGHDT, CDR2 YNNKEL (reference sequence). The CDR3 coding sequence is TGTGCCAGCAGCCAAGGGGGGGGAAACTATGGCTACACCTTC. Translation gives CASSQGGGNYGYTF.

This clone occurred once. This chain's CDR3 is CASSPSGRTNTEAFF. CDR3 DNA sequence: TGCGCCAGCAGCCCTTCCGGGAGAACGAACACTGAAGCTTTCTTT. This chain uses TRBV5-1 with TRBJ1-1; D ambiguous. The V and J ends lost 4 bases and 1 base respectively, with 14 bases between them. The CDR3 consists of 15 residues. The germline V gene encodes CDR1 SGHRS and CDR2 YFSETQ.

This clone has just one count. Other DNA sequences in this specimen translate into the identical CDR3. This rearrangement joins TRBV10-3 to TRBJ1-5; D possibly corresponds to TRBD1 (5 bases). The CDR3 loop spans 14 amino acids. The germline CDR1 and CDR2 sequences are ENHRY and SYGVKD. V gave up 4 bases and J gave up 1 base, with 8 bases separating them. In DNA, the CDR3 is TGTGCCATCAGTGCATCAGGGAGCAATCAGCCCCAGCATTTT. This gives the protein CAISASGSNQPQHF.

This clone has more than one count but fewer than ten. The V gene is TRBV7-2, the J gene TRBJ1-4, with 9 bases fitting TRBD1. The germline gives CDR1 SGHTA, CDR2 FQGNSA. This CDR3 comprises 16 residues. V shed 3 bases, J shed 2 bases, and the junction held 4 bases outside the gene matches. CDR3 DNA: TGTGCCAGCAGCTTCAGAACAGGGGGCACTAATGAAAAACTGTTTTTT. Protein: CASSFRTGGTNEKLFF.

The chain couples TRBV4-1 to TRBJ1-4, with D possibly being TRBD1 (6 bases). CDR1 is MGHRA and CDR2 is YSYEKL in the germline V gene. Between the trimmed V and J ends, which lost 0 bases and 7 bases, there was a span of 12 bases. The CDR3 sequence is 15 residues long. In DNA form, the CDR3 reads TGCGCCAGCAGCCAAGAGGGCCAAGGGGGTGAAAAACTGTTTTTT. Protein product: CASSQEGQGGEKLFF.

V is TRBV4-2 and J is TRBJ1-1; TRBD1 matches 8 bases. With 1 base clipped from V and 2 bases from J, the junction kept 3 bases outside the gene matches. The CDR3 consists of 15 residues. Germline values: CDR1 LGHNA, CDR2 YNFKEQ. CDR3 region: CASSQGTGTNTEAFF. The CDR3 DNA reads TGTGCCAGCAGCCAAGGGACAGGGACCAACACTGAAGCTTTCTTT.

This clone has a handful of counts. The V call is TRBV2, the J call TRBJ1-1; the D gene is possibly TRBD1 (6 bases). The length of the CDR3 is 13 residues. The germline gives CDR1 SNHLY, CDR2 FYNNEI. The ends were cut back, 2 bases at V and 12 bases at J, with 16 bases in the middle. The CDR3 bases are TGTGCCAGCAGTGAAAAAGGGGGATTGACGACTTTCTTT. Translated, it gives CASSEKGGLTTFF.

This rearrangement joins TRBV2 to TRBJ1-2, with D possibly TRBD1 on 6 matching bases. Trimming took 6 bases from V and 8 from J, leaving 19 bases between them. Germline V gives CDR1 SNHLY, CDR2 FYNNEI. The length of the CDR3 is 14 residues. CDR3 residues: CASSGVQGLEGYTF. DNA of the CDR3: TGTGCCAGCAGCGGAGTGCAGGGGTTGGAAGGCTACACCTTC. Together with reference TRBV2 and TRBJ1-2, the CDR3 gives the full variable domain: EPEVTQTPSHQVTQMGQEVILRCVPISNHLYFYWYRQILGQKVEFLVSFYNNEISEKSEIFDDQFSVERPDGSNFTLKIRSTKLEDSAMYFCASSGVQGLEGYTFGSGTRLTVV.